A selection of T cell receptor beta chains follows, all from one sample in a study of technical replicates of blood from a handful of donors. The repertoire was sequenced with immunoSEQ multiplex PCR; TCRdb's copy has only in-frame clones and lacks some. The table lists 70,000 or so clones, around 92% of them singletons. Sequences were obtained from T cells isolated from PBMCs. These TCRs come from a human donor in good health. CDR3s include the opening cysteine and the closing phenylalanine or tryptophan. The D gene is left open where the match is weak. Not every row has a clone size; where given, it reads once, few, many or a size class.

v_gene	j_gene	abundance	d_gene	CDR3aa	CDR3nt
TRBV25-1	TRBJ1-1	few	.	CASTQGGNTEAFF	TGTGCCAGCACCCAAGGGGGGAACACTGAAGCTTTCTTT
TRBV6-5	TRBJ2-3	.	TRBD2	CASSKGLAGSDTQYF	TGTGCCAGCAGCAAGGGACTAGCGGGTTCAGATACGCAGTATTTT
TRBV6-6	TRBJ2-1	.	.	CASSYSGGLNSDEQFF	TGTGCCAGCAGTTACTCAGGGGGTCTTAATTCGGATGAGCAGTTCTTC
TRBV18	TRBJ2-4	.	TRBD1	CASSPLLTGERDIQYF	TGTGCCAGCTCACCACTATTAACAGGGGAAAGGGACATTCAGTACTTC
TRBV15	TRBJ1-1	once	.	CATSRDKGSGSSTEAFF	TGTGCCACCAGCAGAGATAAAGGGAGCGGAAGTAGCACTGAAGCTTTCTTT
TRBV30	TRBJ2-5	.	TRBD2	CAWGASGSKETQYF	TGTGCCTGGGGAGCTAGCGGGAGTAAGGAGACCCAGTACTTC
TRBV11-2	TRBJ2-3	.	.	CASSSGTVTDTQYF	TGTGCCAGCAGCTCCGGGACTGTTACAGATACGCAGTATTTT
TRBV6-4	TRBJ1-1	few	.	CASSEEINTEAFF	TGTGCCAGCAGTGAAGAGATAAACACTGAAGCTTTCTTT
TRBV30	TRBJ2-1	.	.	CAWTGYNEQFF	TGTGCCTGGACAGGGTACAATGAGCAGTTCTTC
TRBV4-1	TRBJ1-5	.	.	CASSQLVGQRNQPQHF	TGCGCCAGCAGCCAATTAGTAGGACAGCGCAATCAGCCCCAGCATTTT
TRBV11-2	TRBJ2-3	.	TRBD2	CASTSFLLAGGTDTQYF	TGTGCCAGCACCTCCTTTTTACTAGCGGGAGGCACAGATACGCAGTATTTT
TRBV27	TRBJ1-1	.	.	CASSFHRVLGNTEAFF	TGTGCCAGCAGTTTCCATCGGGTCCTCGGAAACACTGAAGCTTTCTTT
TRBV30	TRBJ1-1	few	.	CAWSVFSRGQNTEAFF	TGTGCCTGGAGTGTTTTTTCCAGGGGCCAGAACACTGAAGCTTTCTTT
TRBV18	TRBJ2-6	.	.	CASSPPGHQLSSGANVLTF	TGTGCCAGCTCACCACCGGGACACCAGCTTAGCTCTGGGGCCAACGTCCTGACTTTC
TRBV19	TRBJ1-1	.	.	CASSYLNTEAFF	TGTGCCAGTAGCTATTTGAACACTGAAGCTTTCTTT
TRBV9	TRBJ2-3	.	.	CASTRGGEDTQYF	TGTGCCAGCACCCGAGGCGGTGAGGATACGCAGTATTTT
TRBV29-1	TRBJ2-3	.	TRBD2	CSVFRAGAQYF	TGCAGCGTTTTCCGAGCGGGAGCGCAGTATTTT
TRBV7-9	TRBJ2-7	.	.	CASSRLQGYEQYF	TGTGCCAGCAGCCGTTTACAGGGCTACGAGCAGTACTTC
TRBV14	TRBJ1-3	.	.	CASSGGYGNTIYF	TGTGCCAGCAGTGGCGGATATGGAAACACCATATATTTT
TRBV6-1	TRBJ1-5	.	.	CASQTVGYSAQHF	TGTGCCAGCCAGACAGTGGGATACTCTGCCCAGCATTTT
TRBV19	TRBJ1-2	few	.	CASSIQGNYGYTF	TGTGCCAGTAGTATACAGGGGAACTATGGCTACACCTTC
TRBV4-2	TRBJ1-2	.	.	CASSQDSRFGYTF	TGTGCCAGCAGCCAAGATTCCAGGTTTGGCTACACCTTC
TRBV4-3	TRBJ2-2	.	TRBD2	CASSHGLGGGELFF	TGCGCCAGCAGCCATGGACTAGGCGGGGGGGAGCTGTTTTTT
TRBV27	TRBJ2-7	once	.	CASSLTGVTYEQYF	TGTGCCAGCAGCTTAACAGGCGTAACCTACGAGCAGTACTTC
TRBV7-9	TRBJ2-1	.	TRBD2	CASSSSGRSRMENEQFF	TGTGCCAGCAGTTCTAGCGGGAGGAGTAGAATGGAAAATGAGCAGTTCTTC
TRBV14	TRBJ1-2	.	.	CASSPAGPFGYTF	TGTGCCAGCAGCCCCGCAGGTCCTTTTGGGTACACCTTC
TRBV30	TRBJ1-1	.	.	CAWKVGGNTEAFF	TGTGCCTGGAAGGTGGGAGGGAACACTGAAGCTTTCTTT
TRBV6-1	TRBJ1-5	.	.	CASSEGGTYSNQPQHF	TGTGCCAGCAGTGAAGGAGGGACATACAGCAATCAGCCCCAGCATTTT
TRBV5-1	TRBJ1-5	.	TRBD1	CASSPGQGSNQPQHF	TGCGCCAGCAGCCCGGGACAGGGCAGCAATCAGCCCCAGCATTTT
TRBV18	TRBJ2-3	.	TRBD2	CASLKSPRGAGISTDTQYF	TGTGCCAGTTTAAAAAGCCCCCGTGGAGCGGGAATTAGCACAGATACGCAGTATTTT
TRBV28	TRBJ2-3	.	TRBD2	CASSLPALASGRTDTQYF	TGTGCCAGCAGTTTACCTGCATTGGCTAGCGGGAGGACAGATACGCAGTATTTT
TRBV28	TRBJ2-7	.	TRBD2	CASSPRTSGVSSYEQYF	TGTGCCAGCAGTCCCCGGACTAGCGGGGTAAGCTCCTACGAGCAGTACTTC
TRBV10-1	TRBJ2-3	once	TRBD1	CASSQDRGTDTQYF	TGCGCCAGCAGCCAGGACAGGGGCACAGATACGCAGTATTTT
TRBV19	TRBJ2-5	.	.	CASRQQTQETQYF	TGTGCCAGTAGGCAACAGACGCAAGAGACCCAGTACTTC
TRBV4-1	TRBJ1-2	.	.	CASSLPTGTPYGYTF	TGCGCCAGCAGCCTACCTACCGGGACACCTTATGGCTACACCTTC
TRBV6-6	TRBJ1-1	few	.	CASSPRVANTEAFF	TGTGCCAGCAGCCCCCGGGTCGCGAACACTGAAGCTTTCTTT